Listed below are T cell receptor beta chains from one sample, sequenced in a study of radiotherapy plus CTLA-4 blockade in lung cancer. The assay was immunoSEQ multiplex PCR, and TCRdb's table has in-frame clones only and misses some. Among about 73,000 clones listed, about nine tenths were seen once. The sample here was peripheral blood, taken from a patient treated with radiotherapy plus ipilimumab. The source of these receptors is a human donor with non-small cell lung cancer that progressed on radiotherapy plus ipilimumab. CDR3s include the opening cysteine and the closing phenylalanine or tryptophan. D genes are given only for firm matches. For some rows the clone size is stated as once, few or many, or as a class when expanded; others skip it.

j_call clone_size v_call d_call cdr3_aa cdr3_nt
TRBJ2-7 NA TRBV28 TRBD1 CASSLWGQGKNEQYF TGTGCCAGCAGCTTATGGGGACAGGGGAAGAACGAGCAGTACTTC
TRBJ2-7 NA TRBV4-2 TRBD2 CASRPQAGGPYEQYF TGTGCCAGCAGACCTCAAGCGGGAGGGCCCTACGAGCAGTACTTC
TRBJ2-1 NA TRBV5-6 NA CASSFTGVGVYNEQFF TGTGCCAGCAGCTTTACGGGGGTCGGGGTCTACAATGAGCAGTTCTTC
TRBJ2-5 NA TRBV20-1 NA CSANQPETQYF TGCAGTGCAAATCAGCCGGAGACCCAGTACTTC
TRBJ1-2 NA TRBV18 NA CASSPQVQIYGYTF TGTGCCAGCTCACCACAAGTACAGATTTATGGCTACACCTTC
TRBJ2-3 NA TRBV4-1 TRBD2 CASSPGGLAGVGRTDTQYF TGCGCCAGCAGCCCTGGCGGACTAGCGGGAGTAGGAAGGACAGATACGCAGTATTTT
TRBJ2-7 NA TRBV11-2 NA CASSLGGWAQVAYEQYF TGTGCCAGCAGCTTAGGTGGTTGGGCCCAAGTGGCCTACGAGCAGTACTTC
TRBJ2-5 few TRBV27 TRBD2 CASGTAGGQETQYF TGTGCCAGTGGTACCGCGGGAGGGCAAGAGACCCAGTACTTC
TRBJ1-1 NA TRBV30 NA CAWSVSLRASSEAFF TGTGCCTGGAGTGTAAGCCTCAGGGCATCAAGTGAAGCTTTCTTT
TRBJ2-7 NA TRBV19 TRBD2 CASSSRRERTYEQYF TGTGCCAGTAGTTCGAGGCGGGAGAGAACTTACGAGCAGTACTTC
TRBJ2-7 NA TRBV5-1 NA CASSLEGGSRDEQYF TGCGCCAGCAGCTTGGAGGGGGGATCTAGAGACGAGCAGTACTTC
TRBJ2-3 NA TRBV7-3 NA CASSEYQGLGTDTQYF TGTGCCAGCAGCGAATATCAGGGGTTGGGCACAGATACGCAGTATTTT